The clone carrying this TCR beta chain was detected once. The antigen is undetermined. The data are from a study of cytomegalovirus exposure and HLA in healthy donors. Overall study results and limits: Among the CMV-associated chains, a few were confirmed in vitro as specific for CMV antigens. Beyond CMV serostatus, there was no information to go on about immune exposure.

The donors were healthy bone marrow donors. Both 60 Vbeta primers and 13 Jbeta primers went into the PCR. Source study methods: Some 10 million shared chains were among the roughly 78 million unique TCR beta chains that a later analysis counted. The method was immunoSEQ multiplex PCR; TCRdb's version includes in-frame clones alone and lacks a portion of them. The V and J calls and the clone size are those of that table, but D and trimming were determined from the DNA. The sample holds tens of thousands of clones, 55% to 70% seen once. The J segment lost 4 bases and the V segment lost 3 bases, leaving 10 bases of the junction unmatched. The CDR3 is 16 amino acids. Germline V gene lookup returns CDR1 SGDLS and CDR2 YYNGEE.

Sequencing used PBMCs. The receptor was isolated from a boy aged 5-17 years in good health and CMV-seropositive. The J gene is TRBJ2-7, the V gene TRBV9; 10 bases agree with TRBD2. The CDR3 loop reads CASSESSGGGIYEQYF. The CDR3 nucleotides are TGTGCCAGCAGCGAATCGAGCGGGGGGGGAATATACGAGCAGTACTTC.